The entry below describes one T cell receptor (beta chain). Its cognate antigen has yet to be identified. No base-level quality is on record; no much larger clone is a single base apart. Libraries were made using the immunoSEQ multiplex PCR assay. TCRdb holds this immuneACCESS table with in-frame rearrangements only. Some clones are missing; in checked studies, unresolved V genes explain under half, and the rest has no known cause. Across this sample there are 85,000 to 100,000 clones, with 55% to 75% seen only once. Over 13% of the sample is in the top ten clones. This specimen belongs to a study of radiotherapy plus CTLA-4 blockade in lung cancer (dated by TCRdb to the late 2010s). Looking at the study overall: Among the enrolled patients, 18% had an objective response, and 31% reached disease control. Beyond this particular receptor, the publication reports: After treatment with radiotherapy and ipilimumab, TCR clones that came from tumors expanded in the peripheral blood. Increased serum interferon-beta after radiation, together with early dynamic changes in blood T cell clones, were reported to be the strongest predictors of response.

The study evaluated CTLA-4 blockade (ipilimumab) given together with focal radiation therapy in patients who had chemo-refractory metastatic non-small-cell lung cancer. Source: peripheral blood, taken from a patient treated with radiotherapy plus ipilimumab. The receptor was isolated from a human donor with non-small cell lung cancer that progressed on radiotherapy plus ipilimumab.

The CDR3 protein sequence reads: CASSYSGDRDEKLFF. The bases read TGTGCCAGCAGTTACTCAGGGGACAGGGACGAAAAACTGTTTTTT. This chain joins TRBV6-5 to TRBJ1-4; TRBD1 fits 9 bases in the junction. Unmatched junction bases come to 4, with V trimmed by 0 bases and J by 8 bases. CDR1 MNHEY and CDR2 SVGAGI were looked up in the germline V gene. The CDR3 goes from the cysteine to the phenylalanine over 15 residues. The kept DNA is CDR3 alone, 45 bases in frame from the first base.